The 8 T cell receptor beta chains presented below share a single source sample, sequenced in a study of shared clonotypes between healthy human individuals. The protocol was immunoSEQ multiplex PCR, while the TCRdb copy is restricted to in-frame clones and leaves out a portion. The table has 1.4 million or so clones, around 98.5% seen once. The sample taken for sequencing was naive CD4+ T cells sorted from blood. The subset denotes: CD45RA+ positively selected. The receptors derive from a man aged 25-45 years in good health.

The V call is TRBV18, the J call TRBJ2-5; no definite D call. Germline assignment: CDR1 KGHSH and CDR2 LQKENI. The CDR3 is 14 residues long. V shed 0 bases and J shed 1 base, with 6 bases lying between them. In DNA form, the CDR3 reads TGTGCCAGCTCACCACCCTCCCTCCAAGAGACCCAGTACTTC. The encoded protein is CASSPPSLQETQYF.

V gene TRBV27 combines with J gene TRBJ2-6; no firm D call. The CDR3 consists of 17 residues. Between the trimmed V and J ends, which lost 2 bases and 0 bases, there was a span of 11 bases. Germline CDR1 and CDR2: MNHEY and SMNVEV (reference sequence). Here the CDR3 DNA reads TGTGCCAGCAGTTTAAGATTACAGAGCTCTGGGGCCAACGTCCTGACTTTC. Its protein is CASSLRLQSSGANVLTF.

This clone was seen a single time. The gene calls are TRBV10-3 and TRBJ1-3; D not resolved. Trimming stripped 11 bases from V and 0 bases from J, with 11 bases between. Germline assignment: CDR1 ENHRY and CDR2 SYGVKD. The CDR3 consists of 13 residues. This CDR3 is CAVVAVSGNTIYF. CDR3 DNA: TGTGCCGTCGTTGCAGTCTCTGGAAACACCATATATTTT.

V gene TRBV20-1 combines with J gene TRBJ2-7, with D hard to call. Germline V gene sequence: CDR1 DFQATT, CDR2 SNEGSKA (reference sequence). V lost 7 bases, J lost 7 bases, and 14 bases lay in between. The CDR3 totals 11 residues. The CDR3 DNA is TGCAGTGTTGAGCCAGGTTTGGAGCAGTACTTC. Its translation is CSVEPGLEQYF.

V is TRBV29-1 and J is TRBJ2-3; D ambiguous. The V and J ends lost 2 bases and 4 bases respectively, with 13 bases between them. The CDR3 spans 14 residues. Germline V CDR1 and CDR2: SQVTM, ANQGSEA. The CDR3 DNA follows: TGCAGCGTTGAAATCTCAGTGGGATCAGATACGCAGTATTTT. Amino acids: CSVEISVGSDTQYF.

The chain uses TRBV28 and TRBJ2-1, with D unclear. V shed 2 bases and J shed 7 bases, with 6 bases lying between them. This CDR3 region has 12 residues. Germline loops: CDR1 MDHEN, CDR2 SYDVKM. The CDR3 DNA reads TGTGCCAGCAGTTTACTCCCAAATGAGCAGTTCTTC. It yields the protein CASSLLPNEQFF.

In regard to this clone: An end of the junction does not agree with germline; a read error may underlie this. This sequence joins TRBV7-7 and TRBJ2-2, with 11 bases identical to TRBD2. The CDR3 runs to 14 residues. CDR1 is SSHAT, CDR2 FNYEAQ, per germline (reference sequence). As DNA, the CDR3 is TGTGCTAGCAGTAGCGGGAGGGGCACCGGGGAGCTGTTTTTT. Protein sequence: CASSSGRGTGELFF.

Here the CDR3 reads CASRLAGVHEQFF. The CDR3 DNA sequence: TGTGCCAGTAGGCTAGCGGGAGTCCATGAGCAGTTCTTC. The chain carries TRBV19 and TRBJ2-1; TRBD2 aligns across 10 bases. This CDR3 contains 13 residues. The V gene's germline CDR1 is LNHDA and CDR2 SQIVND (reference sequence). V shed 6 bases, J shed 8 bases, and the junction held 4 bases outside the gene matches.